What follows are 30 T cell receptor beta chains derived from one specimen sequenced in a study of PD-1 blockade in classical Hodgkin lymphoma. Sequenced by immunoSEQ multiplex PCR; TCRdb stores in-frame clones only, minus some. The table has some 100,000 clones, more than 90% seen once. Brentuximab vedotin exposure varied, and every patient relapsed after autologous stem cell transplantation. Material: peripheral blood mononuclear cells (PBMCs), obtained at baseline. Receptor source: a human donor with classical Hodgkin lymphoma.

V usage is TRBV29-1 and J usage is TRBJ2-1; perhaps D is TRBD1 or TRBD2 (5 bases each). CDR3 length: 15 amino acids. Between the trimmed V and J ends, which lost 6 bases and 7 bases, there was a span of 22 bases. Germline V CDR1 and CDR2: SQVTM, ANQGSEA. Here the CDR3 DNA reads TGCAGCGTCGATGTGGGGCTCGGACTCCTTAATGAGCAGTTCTTC. As protein: CSVDVGLGLLNEQFF.

The chain links TRBV30 to TRBJ2-7, with D tentatively TRBD2 (6 bases). This CDR3 is 14 amino acids long. V lost 0 bases and J 2 bases, leaving 11 bases between the germline ends. In germline, CDR1 is GTSNPN, CDR2 SVGIG (reference sequence). CDR3 amino acids: CAWSVSGRTYEQYF. The CDR3 bases are TGTGCCTGGAGTGTCTCAGGGAGGACCTACGAGCAGTACTTC.

V and J are TRBV5-4 and TRBJ2-1; D gene ambiguous. The germline V and J ends were trimmed by 7 bases and 4 bases, with 12 bases remaining between them. Germline loops: CDR1 SGHNT, CDR2 YYREEE (reference sequence). This CDR3 is 13 amino acids long. The CDR3 region is CASHRWGYNEQFF. CDR3 sequence (DNA): TGTGCCAGCCACCGGTGGGGATACAATGAGCAGTTCTTC.

The table lists this clone with a count of one. V usage is TRBV5-1 and J usage is TRBJ1-3; D gene unclear. The CDR3 spans 17 residues. Germline V gene lookup returns CDR1 SGHRS and CDR2 YFSETQ. V lost 1 base and J 1 base, leaving 15 bases between the germline ends. In DNA, the CDR3 is TGCGCCAGCAGCTTGTCCATCGGTCGTCAATCTGGAAACACCATATATTTT. It encodes CASSLSIGRQSGNTIYF.

The V call is TRBV30, the J call TRBJ1-1; the D is unclear. The V end was cut by 0 bases, the J end by 3 bases, with 17 bases between. CDR3 size: 16 residues. Per the germline V gene, CDR1 is GTSNPN and CDR2 is SVGIG (reference sequence). CDR3 protein: CAWSVSTWLMDTEAFF. CDR3 coding DNA: TGTGCCTGGAGTGTATCCACTTGGCTGATGGACACTGAAGCTTTCTTT.

The chain carries TRBV29-1 and TRBJ2-5, with TRBD1 identical over 7 bases. Unmatched junction bases numbered 6, after V lost 7 bases and J lost 7 bases. The CDR3 is 11 residues long. CDR1 is SQVTM, CDR2 ANQGSEA, per germline. The CDR3 reads CSADRERTQYF. CDR3 sequence (DNA): TGCAGCGCCGACAGGGAACGGACCCAGTACTTC.

The rearrangement joins TRBV11-2 to TRBJ1-4; D uncertain. Trimming cost V 1 base and J 8 bases, with 5 bases left between them. The CDR3 is 12 amino acids. Per germline, CDR1 SGHAT and CDR2 FQNNGV. CDR3 amino acids: CASSLVEEKLFF. CDR3 bases: TGTGCCAGCAGCTTAGTAGAGGAAAAACTGTTTTTT.

The chain joins TRBV5-5 to TRBJ2-1, with D unclear. Looked up from germline, CDR1 is SGHKS and CDR2 is YYEKEE (reference sequence). V lost 0 bases, J lost 5 bases, and 6 bases lay in between. The CDR3 sequence is 13 residues long. CDR3 nucleotides: TGTGCCAGCAGCTTGGGCCCTAACAATGAGCAGTTCTTC. Its protein is CASSLGPNNEQFF.

V is TRBV11-2 and J is TRBJ1-1, with 8 bases fitting TRBD1. V was clipped by 5 bases and J by 4 bases; unmatched bases: 9. The length of the CDR3 is 15 residues. Germline loops: CDR1 SGHAT, CDR2 FQNNGV. CDR3 residues: CASSPSQGGSTEAFF. DNA of the CDR3: TGTGCCAGCAGCCCATCACAGGGGGGCAGCACTGAAGCTTTCTTT.

V is TRBV27 and J is TRBJ2-1; TRBD1 matches at 10 bases. CDR1 and CDR2 (germline): MNHEY, SMNVEV (reference sequence). The CDR3 consists of 18 residues. J was trimmed by 2 bases and V by 5 bases; bases with no gene match: 12. In DNA, the CDR3 is TGTGCCAGCAGTACCCTGACAGGGGGCGTCAAGACCTACAATGAGCAGTTCTTC. This gives the protein CASSTLTGGVKTYNEQFF.

The J gene is TRBJ2-7, the V gene TRBV28; 10 nucleotides align to TRBD2. Germline trimming cut 6 bases from V and 3 bases from J; bases unmatched to any gene: 2. Germline CDR1 and CDR2: MDHEN and SYDVKM. CDR3 length equals 13 residues. CDR3 nucleotide sequence: TGTGCCAGCAGGCTAGCGGGAGTCTACGAGCAGTACTTC. Protein: CASRLAGVYEQYF.

The chain couples TRBV28 to TRBJ1-5; possible D gene TRBD1, 6 bases. V was cut by 5 bases and J by 3 bases, with 14 bases left in between. CDR3 length equals 15 residues. The V gene's germline CDR1 is MDHEN and CDR2 SYDVKM. CDR3 amino acids: CASSRSDRNNQPQHF. In DNA form, the CDR3 reads TGTGCCAGCAGTCGATCCGACAGGAACAATCAGCCCCAGCATTTT.

V and J are TRBV7-9 and TRBJ2-1; 9 bases are a match to TRBD2. This CDR3 comprises 19 residues. The trim removed 5 bases at V and 0 bases at J, leaving 14 bases unmatched. Germline V lookup: CDR1 SEHNR, CDR2 FQNEAQ (reference sequence). The CDR3 sequence: CASSAGTSRSWSSYNEQFF. As DNA, the CDR3 is TGTGCCAGCAGCGCCGGGACTAGCAGATCCTGGAGCTCCTACAATGAGCAGTTCTTC.

J is TRBJ2-2 and V is TRBV18; D not resolved. V was shortened by 3 bases and J by 1 base, with 9 bases between the two germline ends. Per germline, CDR1 KGHSH and CDR2 LQKENI. This CDR3 spans 15 amino acids. The CDR3 coding sequence is TGTGCCAGCTCACCGCTATCTTTGAACACCGGGGAGCTGTTTTTT. Protein: CASSPLSLNTGELFF.

The chain combines TRBV15 with TRBJ1-1, with no clear D. V lost 3 bases and J 7 bases, leaving 12 bases between the germline ends. From germline, CDR1 is LNHNV and CDR2 YYDKDF (reference sequence). This CDR3 region has 13 residues. In DNA, the CDR3 is TGTGCCACCAGCAGTTTGGACGGAATTGAAGCTTTCTTT. This encodes CATSSLDGIEAFF.

Here the CDR3 reads CSVGEQFF. In DNA form, the CDR3 reads TGCAGTGTAGGTGAGCAGTTCTTC. This chain joins TRBV20-1 and TRBJ2-1; D not certain. The germline V gene encodes CDR1 DFQATT and CDR2 SNEGSKA (reference sequence). V was clipped by 7 bases and J by 9 bases, with 4 bases between them. CDR3 size: 8 residues.

Turning to this clone: An end of the junction does not agree with germline; a read error may underlie this. V gene TRBV2 combines with J gene TRBJ1-2; 7 bases fit TRBD1. Germline loops: CDR1 SNHLY, CDR2 FYNNEI. This CDR3 is built from 8 residues. The CDR3 DNA sequence: TGTGCCAGCAGTTACAGGGGCTTC. Translation gives CASSYRGF.

The chain recombines TRBV20-1 with TRBJ2-5; D is perhaps TRBD2 (5 bases). Germline values: CDR1 DFQATT, CDR2 SNEGSKA (reference sequence). The germline V and J ends were trimmed by 6 bases and 5 bases, with 7 bases remaining between them. The CDR3 runs 10 residues. Written as DNA, the CDR3 is TGCAGTGCCGGGGAGGAGACCCAGTACTTC. Protein product: CSAGEETQYF.

The rearrangement links TRBV6-5 to TRBJ2-5; 8 nucleotides match TRBD2. V was pared by 0 bases and J by 5 bases, with 8 bases of the junction left unmatched. Germline V CDR1 and CDR2: MNHEY, SVGAGI. The length of the CDR3 is 16 residues. The CDR3 spells CASSYSRRGAGETQYF. The CDR3 DNA sequence: TGTGCCAGCAGTTACTCGAGGCGGGGGGCAGGGGAGACCCAGTACTTC.

The rearrangement joins TRBV5-5 to TRBJ2-5; TRBD2 agrees at 14 bases. The CDR3 consists of 19 residues. After removal of 2 bases from V and 1 base from J, the junction contained 10 bases not matched to a gene. CDR1 is SGHKS, CDR2 YYEKEE, per germline (reference sequence). CDR3 bases: TGTGCCAGCAGCTTATATGGGACTAGCGGGAGTTTGGCCCAAGAGACCCAGTACTTC. Translated: CASSLYGTSGSLAQETQYF.

The J gene is TRBJ2-5, the V gene TRBV7-8; D might be TRBD2 (5 bases). V lost 5 bases, J lost 3 bases, and 16 bases lay in between. This CDR3 is built from 15 residues. Germline V gene sequence: CDR1 SGHVS, CDR2 FQNEAQ. The CDR3 nucleotides read TGTGCCAGCAGCCAACCCGGAGAGGGAAAAGAGACCCAGTACTTC. It specifies CASSQPGEGKETQYF. The full variable domain, its missing parts supplied by reference TRBV7-8 and TRBJ2-5, is GAGVSQSPRYKVAKRGQDVALRCDPISGHVSLFWYQQALGQGPEFLTYFQNEAQLDKSGLPSDRFFAERPEGSVSTLKIQRTQQEDSAVYLCASSQPGEGKETQYFGPGTRLLVL.

The CDR3 coding sequence is TGTGCCAGCAGCCCCCCCCGACAGGCGAGCTCCTACGAGCAGTACTTC. Translated: CASSPPRQASSYEQYF. J is TRBJ2-7 and V is TRBV5-4; D is possibly TRBD1 (6 bases). The ends were cut back, 4 bases at V and 0 bases at J, with 17 bases in the middle. Germline CDR1 reads SGHNT; CDR2 reads YYREEE (reference sequence). This CDR3 is 16 amino acids long.

The gene calls are TRBV5-8 and TRBJ2-7, with a possible D match to TRBD1 (5 bases). CDR3 length: 14 residues. From germline, CDR1 is SGHTS and CDR2 YDEGEE. Trimming shortened V by 1 base and J by 5 bases, and 13 bases separated the two germline ends. The CDR3 loop is CASSLSFRVNEQYF. Written as DNA, the CDR3 is TGTGCCAGCAGCTTGAGTTTCAGGGTAAACGAGCAGTACTTC.

V and J are TRBV10-2 and TRBJ1-2; a weak D match, TRBD1 (5 bases). The CDR3 sequence is 12 residues long. V lost 4 bases and J lost 4, with 7 bases in between. Germline V gene lookup returns CDR1 WSHSY and CDR2 SAAADI. The CDR3, as DNA: TGCGCCAGCAGTGGGGGGACCTATGGCTACACCTTC. Translating it yields CASSGGTYGYTF.

This clone was counted a single time. V gene TRBV9 combines with J gene TRBJ1-1, with 10 nucleotides matching TRBD1. Germline V gene data show CDR1 as SGDLS and CDR2 as YYNGEE. The V segment lost 0 bases and the J segment 5 bases; nucleotides outside the gene matches: 7. This CDR3 spans 16 amino acids. CDR3 coding DNA: TGTGCCAGCAGCGTAGGGACAGGGGGTATTGGGACTGAAGCTTTCTTT. Translated, it gives CASSVGTGGIGTEAFF.

This clone was seen a single time. The chain recombines TRBV28 with TRBJ1-2; 7 nucleotides line up with TRBD1. This CDR3 spans 13 amino acids. The V gene end was trimmed by 6 bases and the J gene end by 4 bases; junction bases not matched to a gene: 5. Germline V gives CDR1 MDHEN, CDR2 SYDVKM. CDR3 DNA sequence: TGTGCCAGCAGGGGACAGACCATCTATGGCTACACCTTC. Its translation: CASRGQTIYGYTF.

This clone was detected only once. The chain links TRBV10-3 to TRBJ1-2; D is unclear. The V and J ends lost 6 bases and 8 bases respectively, with 16 bases between them. The CDR3 is made up of 13 amino acids. Germline CDR1 ENHRY, CDR2 SYGVKD. The CDR3 reads CAIRDLLGQGYTF. In DNA, the CDR3 is TGTGCCATCAGAGATCTTTTGGGTCAGGGCTACACCTTC.

The V and J genes are TRBV19 and TRBJ1-2; no firm D call. V was trimmed by 3 bases and J by 5 bases, leaving 7 bases between them. Germline values: CDR1 LNHDA, CDR2 SQIVND (reference sequence). This CDR3 is 12 amino acids long. The CDR3 bases are TGTGCCAGTAGTATTGGTCAGTATGGCTACACCTTC. Protein product: CASSIGQYGYTF.

The chain employs TRBV7-9 and TRBJ2-7; 13 bases line up with TRBD2. The V gene end was trimmed by 5 bases and the J gene end by 2 bases; junction bases not matched to a gene: 6. The CDR3 spans 16 residues. The V gene's germline CDR1 is SEHNR and CDR2 FQNEAQ (reference sequence). The CDR3 DNA reads TGTGCCAGCAGCCCCCGCGGACTAGCGGGAGCCTACGAGCAGTACTTC. Translation gives CASSPRGLAGAYEQYF.

This chain connects TRBV28 to TRBJ2-2; D perhaps matches TRBD1 (6 bases). The CDR3 has 16 amino acids. The germline gives CDR1 MDHEN, CDR2 SYDVKM. Trimming removed 3 bases from V and 5 bases from J, with 16 bases in between. CDR3: CASSFQAQGSTGELFF. The DNA of the CDR3 is TGTGCCAGCAGTTTCCAAGCACAGGGAAGTACCGGGGAGCTGTTTTTT. The variable domain in full, with the rest retrieved from reference TRBV28 and TRBJ2-2, is DVKVTQSSRYLVKRTGEKVFLECVQDMDHENMFWYRQDPGLGLRLIYFSYDVKMKEKGDIPEGYSVSREKKERFSLILESASTNQTSMYLCASSFQAQGSTGELFFGEGSRLTVL.